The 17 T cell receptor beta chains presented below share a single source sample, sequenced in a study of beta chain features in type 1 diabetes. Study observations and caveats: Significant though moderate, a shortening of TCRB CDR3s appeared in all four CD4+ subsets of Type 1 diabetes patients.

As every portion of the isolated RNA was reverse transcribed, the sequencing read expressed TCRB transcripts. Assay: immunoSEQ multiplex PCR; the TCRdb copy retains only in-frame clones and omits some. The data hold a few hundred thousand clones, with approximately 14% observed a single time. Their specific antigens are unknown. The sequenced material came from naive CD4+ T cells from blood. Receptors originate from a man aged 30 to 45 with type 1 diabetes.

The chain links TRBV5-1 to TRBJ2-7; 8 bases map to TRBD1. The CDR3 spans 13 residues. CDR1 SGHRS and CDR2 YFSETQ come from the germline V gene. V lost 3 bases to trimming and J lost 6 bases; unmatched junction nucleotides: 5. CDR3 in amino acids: CASSSDRASEQYF. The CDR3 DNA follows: TGCGCCAGCAGCTCGGACAGGGCGAGCGAGCAGTACTTC.

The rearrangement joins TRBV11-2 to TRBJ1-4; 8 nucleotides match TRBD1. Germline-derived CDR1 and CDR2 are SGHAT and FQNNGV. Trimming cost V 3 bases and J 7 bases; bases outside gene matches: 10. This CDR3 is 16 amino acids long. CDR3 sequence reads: CASSFMSRGLGEKLFF. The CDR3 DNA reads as TGTGCCAGCAGCTTCATGAGCAGGGGGCTCGGTGAAAAACTGTTTTTT.

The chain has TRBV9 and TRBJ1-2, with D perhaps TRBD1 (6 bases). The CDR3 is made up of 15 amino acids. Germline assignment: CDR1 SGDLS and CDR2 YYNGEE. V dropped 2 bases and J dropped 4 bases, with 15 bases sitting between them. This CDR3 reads CASSVSGGQGYGYTF. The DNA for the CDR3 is TGTGCCAGCAGCGTCTCCGGGGGGCAGGGCTATGGCTACACCTTC.

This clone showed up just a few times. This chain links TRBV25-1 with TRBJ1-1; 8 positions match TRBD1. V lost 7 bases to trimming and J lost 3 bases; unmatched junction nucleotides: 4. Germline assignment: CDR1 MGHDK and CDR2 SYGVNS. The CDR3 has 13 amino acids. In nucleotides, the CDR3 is TGTGCCAGCATCGGACAGGGTTACACTGAAGCTTTCTTT. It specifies CASIGQGYTEAFF.

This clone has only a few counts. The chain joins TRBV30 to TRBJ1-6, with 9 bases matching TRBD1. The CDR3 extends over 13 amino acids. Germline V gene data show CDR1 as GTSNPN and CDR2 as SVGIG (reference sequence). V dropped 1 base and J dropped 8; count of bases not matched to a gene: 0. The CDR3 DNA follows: TGTGCCTGGAGTGGGACAGGGGATTCACCCCTCCACTTT. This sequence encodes CAWSGTGDSPLHF. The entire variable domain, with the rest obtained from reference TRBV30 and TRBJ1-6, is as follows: SQTIHQWPATLVQPVGSPLSLECTVEGTSNPNLYWYRQAAGRGLQLLFYSVGIGQISSEVPQNLSASRPQDRQFILSSKKLLLSDSGFYLCAWSGTGDSPLHFGNGTRLTVT.

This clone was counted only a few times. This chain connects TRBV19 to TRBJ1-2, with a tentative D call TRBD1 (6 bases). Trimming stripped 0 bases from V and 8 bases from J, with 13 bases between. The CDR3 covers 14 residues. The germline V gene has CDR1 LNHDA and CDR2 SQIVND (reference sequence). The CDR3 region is CASSIEAGARGYTF. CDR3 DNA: TGTGCCAGTAGTATAGAAGCAGGGGCAAGAGGCTACACCTTC.

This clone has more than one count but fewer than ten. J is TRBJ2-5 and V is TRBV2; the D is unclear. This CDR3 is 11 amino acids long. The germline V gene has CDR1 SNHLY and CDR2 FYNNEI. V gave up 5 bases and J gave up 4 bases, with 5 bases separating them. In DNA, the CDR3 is TGTGCCAGCAGTCCCTCAGAGACCCAGTACTTC. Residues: CASSPSETQYF. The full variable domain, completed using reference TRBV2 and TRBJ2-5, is EPEVTQTPSHQVTQMGQEVILRCVPISNHLYFYWYRQILGQKVEFLVSFYNNEISEKSEIFDDQFSVERPDGSNFTLKIRSTKLEDSAMYFCASSPSETQYFGPGTRLLVL.

The CDR3 nucleotides read TGTGCCAGCAGCCCGGGACAGGGCGGAGAGACCCAGTACTTC. It translates to CASSPGQGGETQYF. The chain recombines TRBV11-2 with TRBJ2-5, with TRBD1 matching 9 bases. The CDR3 has 14 residues. CDR1 is SGHAT and CDR2 is FQNNGV in the germline V gene. J gave up 4 bases and V 5 bases, and 5 bases lay outside the gene matches.

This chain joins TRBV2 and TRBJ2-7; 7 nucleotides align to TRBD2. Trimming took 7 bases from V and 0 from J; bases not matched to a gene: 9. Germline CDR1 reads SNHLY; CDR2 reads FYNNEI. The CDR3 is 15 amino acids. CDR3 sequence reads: CASNRAGWSSYEQYF. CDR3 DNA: TGTGCCAGCAATCGAGCGGGATGGAGCTCCTACGAGCAGTACTTC.

The CDR3 bases are TGCGCCAGCAGCCAAGATGGCGTGGGACGGAGGGAAGGCTACACCTTC. Translated, it gives CASSQDGVGRREGYTF. The chain is built from TRBV4-1 and TRBJ1-2; D possibly corresponds to TRBD1 (5 bases). This CDR3 region has 16 residues. Germline V gene data show CDR1 as MGHRA and CDR2 as YSYEKL. V lost 0 bases, J lost 8 bases, and 19 bases lay in between.

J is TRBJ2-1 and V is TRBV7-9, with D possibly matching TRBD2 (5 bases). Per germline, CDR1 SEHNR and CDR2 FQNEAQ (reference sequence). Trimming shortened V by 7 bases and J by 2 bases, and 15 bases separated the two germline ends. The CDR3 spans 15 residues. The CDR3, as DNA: TGTGCCAGCACCGTAAGAGGGCAAACCTACAATGAGCAGTTCTTC. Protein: CASTVRGQTYNEQFF.

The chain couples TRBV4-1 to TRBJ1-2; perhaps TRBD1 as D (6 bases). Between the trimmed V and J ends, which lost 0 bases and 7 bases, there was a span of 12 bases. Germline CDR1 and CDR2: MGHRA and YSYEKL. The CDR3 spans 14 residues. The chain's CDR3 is CASSQETGMGGYTF. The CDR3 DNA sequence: TGCGCCAGCAGCCAAGAAACAGGGATGGGTGGCTACACCTTC.

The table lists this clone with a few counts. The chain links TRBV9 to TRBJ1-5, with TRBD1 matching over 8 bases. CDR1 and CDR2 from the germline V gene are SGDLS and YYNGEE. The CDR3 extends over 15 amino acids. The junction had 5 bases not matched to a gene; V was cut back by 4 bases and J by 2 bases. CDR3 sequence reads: CASSPDRVGNQPQHF. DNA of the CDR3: TGTGCCAGCAGCCCGGACAGGGTCGGCAATCAGCCCCAGCATTTT.

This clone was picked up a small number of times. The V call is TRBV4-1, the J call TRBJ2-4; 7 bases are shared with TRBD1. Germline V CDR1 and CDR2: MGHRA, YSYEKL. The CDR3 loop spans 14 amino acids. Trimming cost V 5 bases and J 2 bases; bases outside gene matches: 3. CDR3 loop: CASSEGAPKNIQYF. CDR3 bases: TGCGCCAGCAGCGAGGGGGCTCCCAAAAACATTCAGTACTTC.

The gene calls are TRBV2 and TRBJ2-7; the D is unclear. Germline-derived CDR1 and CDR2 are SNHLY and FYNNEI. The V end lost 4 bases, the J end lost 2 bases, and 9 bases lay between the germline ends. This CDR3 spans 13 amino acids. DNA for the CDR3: TGTGCCAGCAGTGGAGGCACCCCCTACGAGCAGTACTTC. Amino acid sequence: CASSGGTPYEQYF.

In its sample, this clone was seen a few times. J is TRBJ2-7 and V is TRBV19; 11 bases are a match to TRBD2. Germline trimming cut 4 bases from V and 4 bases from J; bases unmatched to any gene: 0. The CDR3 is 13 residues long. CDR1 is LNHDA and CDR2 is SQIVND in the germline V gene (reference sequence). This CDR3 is CASSRLAGYEQYF. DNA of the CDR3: TGTGCCAGTAGTAGACTAGCGGGATACGAGCAGTACTTC.

The DNA for the CDR3 is TGTGCCACCAGCAGAGATTTGAGTGGGCTAGCCAAAAACATTCAGTACTTC. Its protein product is CATSRDLSGLAKNIQYF. V gene TRBV15 combines with J gene TRBJ2-4; D call uncertain. The CDR3 totals 17 residues. The V gene lost 0 bases and the J gene lost 0 bases, with 12 bases spanning the gap. CDR1 LNHNV and CDR2 YYDKDF come from the germline V gene (reference sequence).